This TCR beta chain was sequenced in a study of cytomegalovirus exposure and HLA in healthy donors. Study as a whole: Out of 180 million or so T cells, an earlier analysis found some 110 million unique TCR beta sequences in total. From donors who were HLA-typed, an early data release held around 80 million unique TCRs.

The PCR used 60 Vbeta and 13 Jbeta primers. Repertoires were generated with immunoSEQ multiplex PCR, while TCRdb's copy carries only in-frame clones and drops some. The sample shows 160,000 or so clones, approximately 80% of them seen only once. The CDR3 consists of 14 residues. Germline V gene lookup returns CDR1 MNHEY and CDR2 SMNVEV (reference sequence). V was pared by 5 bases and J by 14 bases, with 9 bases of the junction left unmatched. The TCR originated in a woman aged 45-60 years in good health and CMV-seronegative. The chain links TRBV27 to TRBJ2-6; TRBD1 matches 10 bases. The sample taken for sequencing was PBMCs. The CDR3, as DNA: TGTGCCAGCAGTGCTCCGGGACAGGGGACCTTCCTGACTTTC. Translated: CASSAPGQGTFLTF.